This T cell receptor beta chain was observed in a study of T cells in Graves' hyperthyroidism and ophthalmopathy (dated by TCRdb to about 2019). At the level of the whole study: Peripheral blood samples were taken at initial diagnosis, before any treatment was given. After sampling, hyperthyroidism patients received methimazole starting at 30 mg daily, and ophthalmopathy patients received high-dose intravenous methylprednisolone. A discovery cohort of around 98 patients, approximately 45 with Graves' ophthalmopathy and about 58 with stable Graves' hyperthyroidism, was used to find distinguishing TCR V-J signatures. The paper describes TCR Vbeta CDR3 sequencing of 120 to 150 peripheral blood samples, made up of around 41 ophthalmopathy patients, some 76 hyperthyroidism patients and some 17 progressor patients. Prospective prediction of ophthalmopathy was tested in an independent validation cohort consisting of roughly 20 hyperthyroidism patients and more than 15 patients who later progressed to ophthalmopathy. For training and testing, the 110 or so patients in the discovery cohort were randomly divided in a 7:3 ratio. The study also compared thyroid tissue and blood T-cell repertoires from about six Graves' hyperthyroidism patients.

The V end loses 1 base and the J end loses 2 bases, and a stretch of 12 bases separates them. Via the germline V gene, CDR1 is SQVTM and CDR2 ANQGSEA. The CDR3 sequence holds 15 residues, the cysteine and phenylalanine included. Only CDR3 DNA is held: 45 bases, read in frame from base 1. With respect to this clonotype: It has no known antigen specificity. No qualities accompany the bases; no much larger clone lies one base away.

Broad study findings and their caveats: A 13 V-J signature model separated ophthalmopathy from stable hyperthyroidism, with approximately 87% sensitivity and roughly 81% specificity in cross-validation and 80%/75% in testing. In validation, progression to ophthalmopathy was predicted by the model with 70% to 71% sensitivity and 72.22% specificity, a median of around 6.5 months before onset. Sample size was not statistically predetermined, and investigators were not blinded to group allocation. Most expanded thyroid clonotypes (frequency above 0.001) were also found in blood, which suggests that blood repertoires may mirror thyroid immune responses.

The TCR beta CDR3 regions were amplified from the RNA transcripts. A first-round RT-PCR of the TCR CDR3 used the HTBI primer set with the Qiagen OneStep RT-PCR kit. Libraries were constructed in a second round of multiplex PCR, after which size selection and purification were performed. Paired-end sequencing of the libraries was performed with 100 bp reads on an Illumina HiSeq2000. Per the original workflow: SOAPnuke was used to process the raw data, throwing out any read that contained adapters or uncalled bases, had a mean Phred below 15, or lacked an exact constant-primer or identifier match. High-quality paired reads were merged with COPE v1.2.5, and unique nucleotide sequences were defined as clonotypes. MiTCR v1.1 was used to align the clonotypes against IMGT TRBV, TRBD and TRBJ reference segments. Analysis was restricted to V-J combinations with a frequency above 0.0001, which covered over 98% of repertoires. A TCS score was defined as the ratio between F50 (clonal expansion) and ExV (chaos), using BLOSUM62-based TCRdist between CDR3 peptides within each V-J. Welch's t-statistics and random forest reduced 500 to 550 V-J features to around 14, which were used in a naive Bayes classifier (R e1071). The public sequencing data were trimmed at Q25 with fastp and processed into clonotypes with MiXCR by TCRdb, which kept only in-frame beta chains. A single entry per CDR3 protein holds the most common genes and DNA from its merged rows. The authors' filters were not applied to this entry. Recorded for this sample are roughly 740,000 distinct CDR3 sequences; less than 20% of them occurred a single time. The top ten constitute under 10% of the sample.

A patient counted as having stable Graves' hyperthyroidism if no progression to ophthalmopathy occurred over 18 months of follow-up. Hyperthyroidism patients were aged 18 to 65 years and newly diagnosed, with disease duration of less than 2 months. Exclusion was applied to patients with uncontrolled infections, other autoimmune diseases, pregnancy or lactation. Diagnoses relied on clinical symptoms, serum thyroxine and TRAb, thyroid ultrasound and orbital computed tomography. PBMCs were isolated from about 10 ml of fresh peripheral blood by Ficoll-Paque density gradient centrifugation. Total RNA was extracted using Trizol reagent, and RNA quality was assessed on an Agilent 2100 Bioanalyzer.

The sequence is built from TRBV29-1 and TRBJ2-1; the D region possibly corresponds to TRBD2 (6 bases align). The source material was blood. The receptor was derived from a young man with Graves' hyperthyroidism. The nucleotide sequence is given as TGCAGCGTTGAAGGTGGGAGGAGAGCCTACAATGAGCAGTTCTTC. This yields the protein CSVEGGRRAYNEQFF.